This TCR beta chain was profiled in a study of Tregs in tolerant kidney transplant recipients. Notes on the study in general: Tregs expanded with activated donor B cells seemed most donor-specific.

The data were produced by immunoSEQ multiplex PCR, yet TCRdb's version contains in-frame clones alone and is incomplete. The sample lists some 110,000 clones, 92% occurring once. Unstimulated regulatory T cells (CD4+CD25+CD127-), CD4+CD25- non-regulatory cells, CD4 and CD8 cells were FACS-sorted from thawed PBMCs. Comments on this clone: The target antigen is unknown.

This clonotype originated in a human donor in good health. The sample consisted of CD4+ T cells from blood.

The CDR3 nucleotides read TGCGCCAGCAGCCGAGTAGCGGGAGGGGAGGAGACCCAGTACTTC. Translated: CASSRVAGGEETQYF. The chain is built from TRBV5-1 and TRBJ2-5; TRBD2 matches 11 bases. Germline loops: CDR1 SGHRS, CDR2 YFSETQ. This CDR3 is built from 15 residues. V shed 4 bases, J shed 5 bases, and the junction held 7 bases outside the gene matches.